Below are 26 T cell receptor beta chains sequenced from a single sample in a study of cytomegalovirus exposure and HLA in healthy donors. The primer mix had 60 Vbeta and 13 Jbeta primers. Sequencing was performed with immunoSEQ multiplex PCR; in TCRdb, only in-frame clones are kept and a portion is missing. The sample includes around 200,000 clones, roughly 90% of them seen just once. Sequenced material: PBMCs. These receptors originate from a woman aged 18-29 years in good health and CMV-seronegative.

The chain recombines TRBV7-9 with TRBJ2-7; TRBD2 matches 12 bases. Germline lookup yields CDR1 SEHNR and CDR2 FQNEAQ (reference sequence). The CDR3 has 15 residues. V was clipped by 3 bases and J by 6 bases; unmatched bases: 6. CDR3 amino acids: CASSLDGLAGFEQYF. CDR3 DNA: TGTGCCAGCAGCTTGGACGGACTAGCGGGATTCGAGCAGTACTTC.

The chain links TRBV5-1 to TRBJ1-5; 7 bases line up with TRBD1. The CDR3 covers 14 residues. CDR1 is SGHRS and CDR2 is YFSETQ in the germline V gene. Trimming removed 4 bases from V and 5 bases from J; junction bases left unmatched: 6. Written as DNA, the CDR3 is TGCGCCAGCAGCCAAGGACAGGCAGATCAGCCCCAGCATTTT. It specifies CASSQGQADQPQHF.

The rearrangement links TRBV7-3 to TRBJ2-1, with TRBD2 matching 10 bases. Germline CDR1 SGHTA, CDR2 FQGTGA. This CDR3 has 15 residues. Trimming removed 2 bases from V and 3 bases from J; junction bases left unmatched: 1. CDR3 nucleotides: TGTGCCAGCAGCTTACGGACTAGCGGCTACAATGAGCAGTTCTTC. Translation gives CASSLRTSGYNEQFF.

This chain links TRBV5-1 with TRBJ2-5; 7 positions agree with TRBD1. V was clipped by 0 bases and J by 0 bases; unmatched bases: 14. Germline CDR1 reads SGHRS; CDR2 reads YFSETQ. This CDR3 is built from 19 residues. This CDR3 reads CASSLAEVRQGRNQETQYF. The CDR3 nucleotides are TGCGCCAGCAGCTTGGCCGAAGTCCGACAGGGTAGGAACCAAGAGACCCAGTACTTC.

The chain combines TRBV21-1 with TRBJ1-1; the table's D gene call, TRBD1, was not cross checked with the DNA. TRBV21-1 is termed a pseudogene. CDR3 length: 13 residues. CDR3 residues: CANDRGPLTEAFF. The CDR3 nucleotides are TGTGCCAATGACAGGGGGCCTTTAACTGAAGCTTTCTTT.

With regard to this clone: Other DNA sequences in this specimen translate into the identical CDR3. The chain combines TRBV7-9 with TRBJ2-7; 11 bases are a match to TRBD2. Germline V gene data show CDR1 as SEHNR and CDR2 as FQNEAQ (reference sequence). The CDR3 contains 15 residues. V dropped 5 bases and J dropped 0; count of bases not matched to a gene: 3. The DNA for the CDR3 is TGTGCCAGCAGCCCAACTAGCGGGAGCTCCTACGAGCAGTACTTC. This sequence encodes CASSPTSGSSYEQYF.

This rearrangement joins TRBV29-1 to TRBJ2-3, with D tentatively TRBD1 (6 bases). The CDR3 covers 13 residues. CDR1 and CDR2 (germline): SQVTM, ANQGSEA. The V end lost 2 bases, the J end lost 4 bases, and 10 bases lay between the germline ends. The CDR3, as DNA: TGCAGCGTTGAACTGGGGGCGGCAGATACGCAGTATTTT. It translates to CSVELGAADTQYF.

CDR3 residues: CASSYVGTGLGFGYTF. In DNA form, the CDR3 reads TGTGCCAGCAGTTACGTCGGGACAGGGTTAGGATTTGGCTACACCTTC. The J gene is TRBJ1-2, the V gene TRBV6-5; TRBD1 agrees at 9 bases. V dropped 2 bases and J dropped 7; count of bases not matched to a gene: 11. The CDR3 has 16 amino acids. Looked up from germline, CDR1 is MNHEY and CDR2 is SVGAGI.

J is TRBJ2-3 and V is TRBV6-4; D is possibly TRBD1 (6 bases). The CDR3 covers 15 residues. Germline-derived CDR1 and CDR2 are MRHNA and SNTAGT. V lost 2 bases and J 1 base, leaving 10 bases between the germline ends. For the CDR3, the DNA is TGTGCCAGCAGTGACGTACAGGGAGGCACAGATACGCAGTATTTT. Its protein product is CASSDVQGGTDTQYF.

The sample holds one count of this clone. The chain employs TRBV21-1 and TRBJ2-3; TRBD2 is the table's D call, not checked against the DNA. TRBV21-1 is a known pseudogene. The CDR3 covers 19 residues. In DNA form, the CDR3 reads TGTGCCAGCAGCAAAATCGCCGCGGGCGGGAGGGGGTTAACAGATACGCAGTATTTT. It translates to CASSKIAAGGRGLTDTQYF.

The V call is TRBV19, the J call TRBJ2-5, with 9 positions matching TRBD1. This CDR3 spans 16 amino acids. V gave up 10 bases and J gave up 4 bases; unmatched junction bases: 16. Germline V gene data show CDR1 as LNHDA and CDR2 as SQIVND (reference sequence). CDR3 DNA: TGTGCCACTCCCCCACCCCCGGGACAGGGAAGAGAGACCCAGTACTTC. It is translated as CATPPPPGQGRETQYF.

The chain couples TRBV11-3 to TRBJ1-6; 9 positions match TRBD1. CDR1 and CDR2 from the germline V gene are SGHNT and YENEEA. The CDR3 is made up of 15 amino acids. The V and J ends lost 4 bases and 9 bases, in that order; junction bases with no gene match: 7. The CDR3 loop is CASSSEQGAASPLHF. The CDR3 nucleotides read TGTGCCAGCAGCTCCGAACAGGGGGCTGCTTCACCCCTCCACTTT.

J is TRBJ2-2 and V is TRBV7-6; D is unresolved. CDR3 length: 14 residues. Germline V gene sequence: CDR1 SGHVS, CDR2 FNYEAQ. V was pared by 5 bases and J by 4 bases, with 11 bases between. CDR3 coding DNA: TGTGCCAGCAGCGATCAACTGCGCACCGGGGAGCTGTTTTTT. It translates to CASSDQLRTGELFF.

The CDR3 nucleotides read TGTGCCAGCGAGCCGGGGGGCGCAGGCAATCAGCCCCAGCATTTT. It encodes CASEPGGAGNQPQHF. The chain links TRBV7-8 to TRBJ1-5, with D possibly being TRBD1 (6 bases). The germline V and J ends were trimmed by 8 bases and 2 bases, with 16 bases remaining between them. This CDR3 has 15 amino acids. Germline V lookup: CDR1 SGHVS, CDR2 FQNEAQ.

Written as DNA, the CDR3 is TGTGCCAGCAGTTACTCGCTGGGGCCCCAAGAGACCCAGTACTTC. Translation gives CASSYSLGPQETQYF. The gene calls are TRBV6-5 and TRBJ2-5, with D maybe TRBD1 (5 bases). The germline V and J ends were trimmed by 0 bases and 1 base, with 9 bases remaining between them. The CDR3 consists of 15 residues. The germline gives CDR1 MNHEY, CDR2 SVGAGI.

V is TRBV9 and J is TRBJ1-2; TRBD1 is a possible D gene (5 bases). V gave up 3 bases and J gave up 5 bases, with 17 bases separating them. This CDR3 region has 15 residues. Germline V gene data show CDR1 as SGDLS and CDR2 as YYNGEE. CDR3 amino acids: CASSGSRSGLYGYTF. For the CDR3, the DNA is TGTGCCAGCAGCGGGAGTCGGTCAGGGCTTTATGGCTACACCTTC.

This clone came up a few times. The chain has TRBV7-2 and TRBJ2-3; 8 bases fit TRBD2. V was clipped by 0 bases and J by 2 bases; unmatched bases: 10. Germline loops: CDR1 SGHTA, CDR2 FQGNSA. This CDR3 region has 18 residues. For the CDR3, the DNA is TGTGCCAGCAGCTTAGCCGCGAGCTCGGGGGGGGTCACAGATACGCAGTATTTT. Protein: CASSLAASSGGVTDTQYF. The variable domain in full, with the rest retrieved from reference TRBV7-2 and TRBJ2-3, is GAGVSQSPSNKVTEKGKDVELRCDPISGHTALYWYRQSLGQGLEFLIYFQGNSAPDKSGLPSDRFSAERTGGSVSTLTIQRTQQEDSAVYLCASSLAASSGGVTDTQYFGPGTRLTVL.

This chain's CDR3 is CASSMRGGQKQPQHF. For the CDR3, the DNA is TGTGCCAGTAGTATGAGAGGGGGACAAAAACAGCCCCAGCATTTT. The chain has TRBV19 and TRBJ1-5; D possibly corresponds to TRBD1 (6 bases). Trimming stripped 3 bases from V and 7 bases from J, with 16 bases between. Looked up from germline, CDR1 is LNHDA and CDR2 is SQIVND (reference sequence). The CDR3 is 15 amino acids.

The gene calls are TRBV7-9 and TRBJ2-7, with a possible D match to TRBD2 (6 bases). The germline gives CDR1 SEHNR, CDR2 FQNEAQ (reference sequence). V was pared by 5 bases and J by 0 bases, with 17 bases between. The CDR3 extends over 16 amino acids. The chain's CDR3 is CASSNLGGITSYEQYF. The CDR3 region has the DNA TGTGCCAGCAGCAACCTCGGGGGTATTACCTCCTACGAGCAGTACTTC.

The CDR3 DNA reads as TGCGCCAGCAGCTTGGAAAGGGGAGGGGAGACCCAGTACTTC. Translated: CASSLERGGETQYF. This chain uses TRBV5-1 with TRBJ2-5; 7 positions match TRBD2. CDR1 is SGHRS and CDR2 is YFSETQ in the germline V gene. CDR3 size: 14 residues. J gave up 5 bases and V 0 bases, and 4 bases lay outside the gene matches.

The V gene is TRBV5-1, the J gene TRBJ2-3, with 12 bases fitting TRBD2. The length of the CDR3 is 17 residues. Germline CDR1 SGHRS, CDR2 YFSETQ. The V gene end was trimmed by 6 bases and the J gene end by 0 bases; junction bases not matched to a gene: 8. CDR3 protein: CASTRGLAGPSTDTQYF. The CDR3, as DNA: TGCGCCAGCACCCGAGGACTAGCGGGGCCAAGCACAGATACGCAGTATTTT. Full variable domain (rest looked up from reference TRBV5-1 and TRBJ2-3): KAGVTQTPRYLIKTRGQQVTLSCSPISGHRSVSWYQQTPGQGLQFLFEYFSETQRNKGNFPGRFSGRQFSNSRSEMNVSTLELGDSALYLCASTRGLAGPSTDTQYFGPGTRLTVL.

This clone was seen a single time. The chain employs TRBV14 and TRBJ2-7; 7 bases align to TRBD1. The CDR3 is 17 residues long. With 2 bases clipped from V and 2 bases from J, the junction kept 12 bases outside the gene matches. From germline, CDR1 is SGHDN and CDR2 FVKESK. The CDR3 DNA follows: TGTGCCAGCAGCCAACCCCCCGGGACAGACAGGCCCTACGAGCAGTACTTC. It specifies CASSQPPGTDRPYEQYF.

The V and J genes are TRBV29-1 and TRBJ1-1; no definite D call. CDR3 length: 15 residues. Germline V gives CDR1 SQVTM, CDR2 ANQGSEA. Trimming cost V 1 base and J 0 bases, with 12 bases left between them. The CDR3 loop reads CSVEGRPALNTEAFF. As DNA, the CDR3 is TGCAGCGTTGAAGGGAGGCCAGCCTTGAACACTGAAGCTTTCTTT. Full variable domain (missing parts from reference TRBV29-1 and TRBJ1-1): SAVISQKPSRDICQRGTSLTIQCQVDSQVTMMFWYRQQPGQSLTLIATANQGSEATYESGFVIDKFPISRPNLTFSTLTVSNMSPEDSSIYLCSVEGRPALNTEAFFGQGTRLTVV.

About this clone: Relative to the germline gene, one junction end is altered; a read error may explain this. The V and J genes are TRBV7-9 and TRBJ2-6; 7 bases match TRBD2. The germline gives CDR1 SEHNR, CDR2 FQNEAQ (reference sequence). This CDR3 has 17 residues. CDR3: CSSSLARGDEGANVLTF. The CDR3 nucleotides read TGTTCCAGCAGCTTAGCCCGGGGGGACGAGGGGGCCAACGTCCTGACTTTC. Full variable domain (missing parts from reference TRBV7-9 and TRBJ2-6): DTGVSQNPRHKITKRGQNVTFRCDPISEHNRLYWYRQTLGQGPEFLTYFQNEAQLEKSRLLSDRFSAERPKGSFSTLEIQRTEQGDSAMYLCSSSLARGDEGANVLTFGAGSRLTVL.

V is TRBV2 and J is TRBJ1-2; D perhaps matches TRBD1 (6 bases). The CDR3 covers 13 residues. Germline CDR1 and CDR2: SNHLY and FYNNEI. The V end was cut by 5 bases, the J end by 4 bases, with 11 bases between. CDR3 nucleotides: TGTGCCAGCAGTACAGGGCCCTTCTATGGCTACACCTTC. It encodes CASSTGPFYGYTF.

The gene calls are TRBV10-1 and TRBJ2-3; D not resolved. Germline assignment: CDR1 WNHNN and CDR2 SYGVQD (reference sequence). This CDR3 has 14 amino acids. V gave up 2 bases and J gave up 0 bases, with 6 bases separating them. CDR3 sequence (DNA): TGCGCCAGCAGTGAGGACTGGAGCACAGATACGCAGTATTTT. Amino acids: CASSEDWSTDTQYF.